This is a list of T cell receptor beta chains from one sample in a study of siplizumab effects on memory and regulatory T cells. Method: immunoSEQ multiplex PCR; TCRdb's copy keeps in-frame clones and lacks some. The sample includes about 69,000 clones, over 75% of them seen just once. Sequenced input: Tregs sorted from blood. These receptors originate from a human donor in good health. Both conserved end residues are part of each CDR3.

V gene | CDR3 protein
TRBV7-6 | CASSLGVFSYNEQFF
TRBV28 | CASSPHSYNEQFF
TRBV4-3 | CASSQELREYHEQYF
TRBV5-1 | CASSSSGQLNEKLFF
TRBV2 | CASSNGPADTQYF
TRBV5-4 | CASSPTGEAYEQYF
TRBV5-1 | CASSWSSGNTEAFF
TRBV6-5 | CASSLVGGSWNEQFF
TRBV6-1 | CASSEAQVSGELFF
TRBV6-4 | CASRTAFNTGELFF
TRBV27 | CASRADGSSYNSPLHF
TRBV2 | CASRAGGTYEQYF
TRBV10-3 | CAIRGTGKIYEQYF
TRBV5-1 | CASSGNGNEQFF
TRBV6-1 | CASSESAGGPYEQYF
TRBV15 | CATSRPGQGETQYF
TRBV2 | CASGTSGSPEQYF
TRBV6-1 | CASSASRLRGTEAFF
TRBV6-4 | CASSPRSSGPYNEQFF
TRBV5-1 | CASSYEQGGGRELFF
TRBV4-3 | CASSQLAHDEQFF
TRBV19 | CASSIYSYSGNTIYF
TRBV6-1 | CASSEGLAGGWDTQYF